The next 20 T cell receptor beta chains were all read from a single sample in a study of T-cell reconstitution after alpha-beta-depleted transplantation in children. During its preparation, the TCRbeta library received unique molecular identifiers. In TCRdb, the PCR reads were re-called with MiXCR into one record per CDR3 protein. The sample lists hundreds of thousands of distinct CDR3 sequences, 10% occurring once. This specimen consisted of PBMCs, obtained before TCRalphabeta/CD19-depleted stem cell transplant. The receptors were sampled from a boy less than two years old with acute myeloid leukemia, due to receive a stem cell transplant.

This clonotype was recorded at least ten times. This chain joins TRBV5-1 and TRBJ2-2; TRBD2 matches 11 bases. CDR1 and CDR2 (germline): SGHRS, YFSETQ. This CDR3 region has 17 residues. The V gene end was trimmed by 4 bases and the J gene end by 5 bases; junction bases not matched to a gene: 10. The CDR3 sequence is CASSLYLAGGETGELFF. As DNA, the CDR3 is TGCGCCAGCAGCCTATACCTAGCGGGAGGTGAAACCGGGGAGCTGTTTTTT.

The genes are TRBV7-2 and TRBJ2-1; D might be TRBD1 (5 bases). This CDR3 contains 14 residues. CDR1 and CDR2 (germline): SGHTA, FQGNSA. The V end was cut by 5 bases, the J end by 0 bases, with 8 bases between. CDR3: CASSRQSSYNEQFF. The CDR3 DNA is TGTGCCAGCAGCCGACAGAGCTCCTACAATGAGCAGTTCTTC.

This chain joins TRBV7-2 and TRBJ2-3; TRBD1 might be the D (6 bases). There are 17 residues in the CDR3. Deletions cut 1 base from V and 1 base from J, with 15 bases between. Germline loops: CDR1 SGHTA, CDR2 FQGNSA. The CDR3 region has the DNA TGTGCCAGCAGCTTAGTCGGGAAGGGGGTTCGCACAGATACGCAGTATTTT. This encodes CASSLVGKGVRTDTQYF. The full variable domain, in which reference TRBV7-2 and TRBJ2-3 provide the parts outside the CDR3, is GAGVSQSPSNKVTEKGKDVELRCDPISGHTALYWYRQSLGQGLEFLIYFQGNSAPDKSGLPSDRFSAERTGGSVSTLTIQRTQQEDSAVYLCASSLVGKGVRTDTQYFGPGTRLTVL.

This clonotype has ten or more counts. This chain connects TRBV20-1 to TRBJ2-3; 12 bases fit TRBD2. V was clipped by 2 bases and J by 3 bases; unmatched bases: 3. The length of the CDR3 is 15 residues. Germline V CDR1 and CDR2: DFQATT, SNEGSKA (reference sequence). CDR3 region: CSARRLAGVTDTQYF. The CDR3 nucleotides read TGCAGTGCTAGAAGACTAGCGGGGGTGACAGATACGCAGTATTTT.

This clonotype was observed a handful of times. The genes are TRBV5-4 and TRBJ2-1; maybe TRBD2 (7 bases). The CDR3 covers 17 residues. From germline, CDR1 is SGHNT and CDR2 YYREEE (reference sequence). V was shortened by 4 bases and J by 2 bases, with 19 bases between the two germline ends. CDR3 amino acids: CASSRGAGRETYNEQFF. The CDR3 DNA is TGTGCCAGCAGCCGGGGGGCTGGGCGGGAGACCTACAATGAGCAGTTCTTC.

The sample holds a few counts of this clonotype. The CDR3 is CASSLAGVGYEQYF. CDR3 nucleotides: TGTGCCAGCAGCCTAGCGGGAGTTGGATACGAGCAGTACTTC. V gene TRBV11-3 combines with J gene TRBJ2-7; TRBD2 agrees at 10 bases. Germline V CDR1 and CDR2: SGHNT, YENEEA. There are 14 residues in the CDR3. J was trimmed by 4 bases and V by 5 bases; bases with no gene match: 5.

This clonotype has ten or more counts. The chain recombines TRBV27 with TRBJ2-1; no clear D. CDR3 size: 14 residues. Per the germline V gene, CDR1 is MNHEY and CDR2 is SMNVEV (reference sequence). The ends were cut back, 2 bases at V and 6 bases at J, with 11 bases in the middle. CDR3 residues: CASSLRGYVNEQFF. CDR3 coding DNA: TGTGCCAGCAGTTTACGAGGCTACGTCAATGAGCAGTTCTTC.

This clonotype was found many times. The rearrangement links TRBV7-8 to TRBJ2-2; the match to TRBD2 covers 7 bases. Germline CDR1 reads SGHVS; CDR2 reads FQNEAQ. This CDR3 contains 13 residues. V dropped 1 base and J dropped 7; count of bases not matched to a gene: 0. For the CDR3, the DNA is TGTGCCAGCAGCTTAGGGACTAGCGGGGAGCTGTTTTTT. Translating it yields CASSLGTSGELFF. Variable domain in full (rest from reference TRBV7-8 and TRBJ2-2): GAGVSQSPRYKVAKRGQDVALRCDPISGHVSLFWYQQALGQGPEFLTYFQNEAQLDKSGLPSDRFFAERPEGSVSTLKIQRTQQEDSAVYLCASSLGTSGELFFGEGSRLTVL.

In its sample, this clonotype was seen many times. The CDR3 bases are TGCGCCAGCAGCTTCCCGAGGGCCCATGAAAAACTGTTTTTT. Translation: CASSFPRAHEKLFF. The chain couples TRBV5-1 to TRBJ1-4; D is uncertain. The CDR3 is 14 amino acids. Between the trimmed V and J ends, which lost 2 bases and 6 bases, there was a span of 11 bases. Germline values: CDR1 SGHRS, CDR2 YFSETQ.

This clonotype was detected ten times or more. J is TRBJ2-7 and V is TRBV7-9; TRBD1 is a possible D gene (6 bases). Germline V gene lookup returns CDR1 SEHNR and CDR2 FQNEAQ (reference sequence). This CDR3 spans 13 amino acids. Trimming pared 4 bases from V and 5 bases from J, leaving 12 bases between. The CDR3 here is CASSSQGRHEQYF. The CDR3 region has the DNA TGTGCCAGCAGCTCACAGGGTCGTCACGAGCAGTACTTC.

This clonotype was seen ten or more times. The CDR3 region has the DNA TGTGCCAGCAGCGATAGACAGGGGAGCACCGGGGAGCTGTTTTTT. Translated: CASSDRQGSTGELFF. The rearrangement joins TRBV9 to TRBJ2-2; the match to TRBD1 covers 8 bases. V was pared by 3 bases and J by 4 bases, with 5 bases of the junction left unmatched. CDR3 length: 15 amino acids. Per germline, CDR1 SGDLS and CDR2 YYNGEE. The full variable domain, completed using reference TRBV9 and TRBJ2-2, is DSGVTQTPKHLITATGQRVTLRCSPRSGDLSVYWYQQSLDQGLQFLIQYYNGEERAKGNILERFSAQQFPDLHSELNLSSLELGDSALYFCASSDRQGSTGELFFGEGSRLTVL.

This clonotype showed up many times. This chain uses TRBV12-3 or TRBV12-4 with TRBJ1-2; D is ambiguous. The germline V and J ends were trimmed by 1 base and 8 bases, with 17 bases remaining between them. The length of the CDR3 is 15 residues. The CDR3 sequence is CASSLGLVRSNGYTF. DNA for the CDR3: TGTGCCAGCAGTTTAGGTCTAGTGAGGAGCAACGGCTACACCTTC.

In this sample, this clonotype turned up a few times. The rearrangement links TRBV6-4 to TRBJ2-2, with a tentative D call TRBD2 (5 bases). CDR3 length: 14 amino acids. CDR1 and CDR2 (germline): MRHNA, SNTAGT. Trimming cost V 2 bases and J 3 bases, with 7 bases left between them. As DNA, the CDR3 is TGTGCCAGCAGTGACGAGGGAGACACCGGGGAGCTGTTTTTT. Translated, it gives CASSDEGDTGELFF.

This clonotype was detected many times. The chain has TRBV4-2 and TRBJ2-3; D is possibly TRBD1 or TRBD2 (5 bases each). The V and J ends lost 2 bases and 5 bases respectively, with 11 bases between them. Per the germline V gene, CDR1 is LGHNA and CDR2 is YNFKEQ. The CDR3 has 14 amino acids. The CDR3 DNA reads as TGTGCCAGCAGCCAATCCGGGGCGAGAGATACGCAGTATTTT. It translates to CASSQSGARDTQYF.

This chain's CDR3 is CASKREAGRAYEQYF. The CDR3 DNA follows: TGTGCCAGCAAGAGAGAGGCGGGGCGGGCCTACGAGCAGTACTTC. The genes are TRBV6-1 and TRBJ2-7, with D maybe TRBD2 (6 bases). This CDR3 spans 15 amino acids. Trimming took off 7 bases at V and 2 bases at J, with 18 bases between the two ends. The germline V gene has CDR1 MNHNS and CDR2 SASEGT.

This clonotype was counted at least ten times. The chain uses TRBV20-1 and TRBJ2-1; TRBD2 matches at 10 bases. V was clipped by 2 bases and J by 9 bases; unmatched bases: 7. This CDR3 region has 14 residues. Germline loops: CDR1 DFQATT, CDR2 SNEGSKA (reference sequence). CDR3 bases: TGCAGTGCTAGAAAGGTGACTAGCGGGCGTGAGCAGTTCTTC. Protein: CSARKVTSGREQFF.

This clonotype was seen many times. The rearrangement joins TRBV5-1 to TRBJ2-6, with D unclear. Trimming took 0 bases from V and 7 from J, leaving 11 bases between them. Germline V CDR1 and CDR2: SGHRS, YFSETQ. The CDR3 extends over 15 amino acids. CDR3 DNA sequence: TGCGCCAGCAGCTTGGAAGGATGGGGAGCCAACGTCCTGACTTTC. Its translation: CASSLEGWGANVLTF.

This clonotype appeared many times. The rearrangement links TRBV10-3 to TRBJ2-7; 13 positions match TRBD2. The CDR3 spans 19 residues. Germline assignment: CDR1 ENHRY and CDR2 SYGVKD. J gave up 1 base and V 1 base, and 10 bases lay outside the gene matches. The CDR3 bases are TGTGCCATCAGTGAGTGGGGGGCAGGACTAGCGGGGGCGTCCTACGAGCAGTACTTC. It codes for CAISEWGAGLAGASYEQYF.

This clonotype was recorded a few times. This sequence joins TRBV27 and TRBJ2-7; D is perhaps TRBD1 or TRBD2 (5 bases each). Germline CDR1 MNHEY, CDR2 SMNVEV (reference sequence). V lost 7 bases, J lost 3 bases, and 22 bases lay in between. The CDR3 has 16 residues. This CDR3 reads CASTDSPTGTIYEQYF. CDR3 in DNA: TGTGCCAGCACCGACAGCCCGACCGGGACCATCTACGAGCAGTACTTC.

In its sample, this clonotype was seen many times. The CDR3 DNA is TGCGCCAGCAGCTTGGTTCGGGACGGGGAAAACATTCAGTACTTC. Translation: CASSLVRDGENIQYF. This chain joins TRBV5-1 and TRBJ2-4; D tentatively reads TRBD1 or TRBD2 (5 bases each). The V end lost 0 bases, the J end lost 5 bases, and 12 bases lay between the germline ends. Per germline, CDR1 SGHRS and CDR2 YFSETQ. This CDR3 has 15 amino acids.